This T cell receptor (beta chain) stems from a study of beta chain features in type 1 diabetes (dated by TCRdb to 2016 to 2019). Study-wide context: Mean age, gender distribution, total cell number and subset yield did not differ between patients and healthy donors. A total of about 100,000,000 sorted cells were examined across all samples, and RNA yield correlated strongly with the number of cells per subset. The study compared TCRB repertoires of sorted circulating CD4+ T cell subsets between recently diagnosed type 1 diabetes patients and matched healthy donors. Regulatory and stem cell-like memory subsets were isolated from only 8 patients and roughly eight healthy donors, whereas naive and central memory subsets came from all 30 or so donors. General conclusions and limits of the study: Naive, central memory and regulatory TCRB repertoires appeared to be more similar among patients than among healthy donors. HLA sub-analyses involved small numbers of individuals, so any influence of HLA type on TCRB rearrangement remained unresolved. At VDJ recombination sites, patients with type 1 diabetes made fewer insertions and deleted more nucleotides, a pattern implying thymic rearrangement abnormalities. A moderate but significant shortening of TCRB CDR3 length was observed in type 1 diabetes patients in all four CD4+ subsets. PCR may preferentially amplify shorter templates, but because patient and control samples were amplified and corrected together, any resulting skew would affect both groups equally. Because cDNA was sequenced instead of genomic DNA, highly expressing activated cells could be over-represented, though the groups showed no difference in activation or CD3 levels.

The High Capacity cDNA Reverse Transcription Kit was used to reverse transcribe all of the isolated RNA, meaning that expressed TCRB transcripts were what got sequenced. Naive, central memory and regulatory T cell samples underwent deep immunoSEQ sequencing, averaging about 3.57 million total reads per sample. Sorted cells were lysed in RLT buffer and RNA was extracted with DNase-treated RNeasy Micro or Mini kits, depending on cell number. To prevent cross-contamination, every cell subset was processed on its own, while patient and healthy donor samples were processed together. The immunoSEQ multiplex PCR was used to amplify TCRB sequences from cDNA, yielding 87-bp fragments that span the CDR3 region. Sequencing of the amplicons was performed on the Illumina HiSeq platform. The study's processing was this. Synthetic template baselines were used to correct PCR bias computationally, reads within Hamming distance 2 were collapsed together, and singletons that could not be merged were discarded. Reads were aligned against IMGT so that V, D and J genes, CDR3 length and insertions or deletions at six rearrangement sites could be assigned. Within each subset, clonotype counts were normalized to sorted cell number, and only after that were true diversity and Gini coefficients computed with the tcR R package. The overlap coefficient, calculated on TCRB nucleotide sequences, was used to quantify repertoire sharing. Out-of-frame TCRB sequences from naive cells were analyzed to stand in for the pre-selection repertoire. Held by TCRdb, this immuneACCESS table contains in-frame sequences only and omits some clones. Under half of the omission traces to an unresolved V gene where checked; the cause of the rest is unknown. V and J calls and clone size are given by that table; D and trimming were obtained from the DNA. Here the sample has some 170,000 clones; 50% to 70% occur a single time. The ten top clones hold 0.08% to 0.09% of the sample.

From each donor, a single peripheral blood sample of 90 to 150 mL on average was drawn into heparinised tubes. Using a panel that included CD45RO, CCR7, CD25, CD127, CD95 and CD27, naive, central memory, regulatory and stem cell-like memory CD4+ T cells were sorted on a BD FACSAria II. A purity above 95% was achieved for all sorted populations. PBMCs were isolated immediately by Lymphoprep density gradient centrifugation and stained directly without culture. So that batch effects would be minimized, each experiment stained and sorted samples in pairs, pairing one healthy donor with one patient. Details on this clone: Its antigen has not been determined. No clone much larger than this one lies a single base away; base qualities are absent.

Inclusive of the bounding cysteine and phenylalanine, the CDR3 is 11 residues long. Only CDR3 DNA is held: 33 bases, read in frame from base 1. A distance of 10 bases separates the germline ends of V and J, which lose 4 bases and 7 bases respectively. The CDR1 and CDR2 encoded by the germline V gene are SQVTM and ANQGSEA. The sample comprised naive CD4+ T cells from blood. According to the study, the label for this sample's cell subset or site signals: true naive CD4+ T cells. The sequence derives from a man aged 25 to 40 with type 1 diabetes. The V and J segments used are TRBV29-1 and TRBJ1-1; a tentative D call is TRBD1 (5 bases match). The sequenced DNA: TGCAGCGTTGTAGGGGCCGGTGAAGCTTTCTTT. Protein translation: CSVVGAGEAFF.